Shown below are 7 T cell receptor beta chains from a single sample sequenced in a study of blood T cell repertoires in COVID-19. Method: immunoSEQ multiplex PCR; TCRdb's copy keeps in-frame clones and lacks some. The table includes approximately 75,000 clones, approximately 78% detected once. Sequencing was performed on peripheral blood. These TCRs come from a human donor in a cohort sampled during active COVID-19.

The chain is built from TRBV5-4 and TRBJ2-7, with D tentatively TRBD1 (5 bases). The V end lost 4 bases, the J end lost 0 bases, and 5 bases lay between the germline ends. From germline, CDR1 is SGHNT and CDR2 YYREEE (reference sequence). The CDR3 contains 12 residues. The CDR3 region has the DNA TGTGCCAGCAGCGACAGCTCCTACGAGCAGTACTTC. This codes for CASSDSSYEQYF.

The gene calls are TRBV7-2 and TRBJ2-7, with D unclear. This CDR3 is 13 amino acids long. Germline V gene data show CDR1 as SGHTA and CDR2 as FQGNSA. Trimming shortened V by 3 bases and J by 5 bases, and 11 bases separated the two germline ends. The CDR3 sequence is CASSFARSHEQYF. As DNA, the CDR3 is TGTGCCAGCAGCTTCGCCAGGTCCCACGAGCAGTACTTC.

This clone has only one observation. The chain is built from TRBV2 and TRBJ1-2; 11 bases are a match to TRBD1. In germline, CDR1 is SNHLY, CDR2 FYNNEI. CDR3 size: 13 residues. Losses at the gene ends were 7 bases for V and 10 bases for J; bases not matched to a gene: 8. The CDR3 reads CASTIVDRGHYTF. The CDR3 DNA reads as TGTGCCAGCACTATCGTGGACAGGGGGCACTACACCTTC.

This clone showed up just a few times. V is TRBV7-8 and J is TRBJ2-2, with 8 bases fitting TRBD1. Unmatched junction bases numbered 11, after V lost 5 bases and J lost 6 bases. Germline CDR1 is SGHVS and CDR2 is FQNEAQ. The CDR3 is made up of 16 amino acids. This chain's CDR3 is CASSPIRGLGAGELFF. CDR3 bases: TGTGCCAGCAGCCCCATCAGGGGGCTAGGGGCCGGGGAGCTGTTTTTT.

The CDR3, as DNA: TGTGCCACCAGCAGAGAGGGACAGGGGGCCTATAATTCACCCCTCCACTTT. Translated: CATSREGQGAYNSPLHF. The chain has TRBV15 and TRBJ1-6; 11 nucleotides line up with TRBD1. The junction had 0 bases not matched to a gene; V was cut back by 0 bases and J by 2 bases. This CDR3 has 17 amino acids. Germline V gene lookup returns CDR1 LNHNV and CDR2 YYDKDF (reference sequence).

The rearrangement joins TRBV7-2 to TRBJ1-2; D is unresolved. The CDR3 spans 14 residues. Germline V gives CDR1 SGHTA, CDR2 FQGNSA. The ends were cut back, 0 bases at V and 5 bases at J, with 10 bases in the middle. The CDR3 DNA sequence: TGTGCCAGCAGCTTAGCGGACGGGAAATATGGCTACACCTTC. As protein: CASSLADGKYGYTF.

As DNA, the CDR3 is TGTGCCAGCAGTTTAGGACAGGGGGCCTTCTACAATGAGCAGTTCTTC. The encoded protein is CASSLGQGAFYNEQFF. The V call is TRBV6-5, the J call TRBJ2-1; 11 bases match TRBD1. This CDR3 contains 16 residues. From germline, CDR1 is MNHEY and CDR2 SVGAGI. J was trimmed by 3 bases and V by 4 bases; bases with no gene match: 5.